This T cell receptor (beta chain) was profiled in a study of cytomegalovirus exposure and HLA in healthy donors. Study results and caveats: Prior analysis indicated that the majority of TCR beta V segments exhibited productivity approximately 87% or approximately 30% of the time.

The V end lost 0 bases, the J end lost 6 bases, and 11 bases lay between the germline ends. The CDR3 sequence is 14 residues long. Per germline, CDR1 SGHKS and CDR2 YYEKEE (reference sequence). Use of 60 Vbeta and 13 Jbeta primers characterized the PCR. Measured with immunoSEQ multiplex PCR; TCRdb has only the in-frame clones, and not every one. This sample has approximately 110,000 clones, with 74% found just once. A remark on this clone: Its antigen remains unknown.

The specimen was PBMCs. The V call is TRBV5-5, the J call TRBJ2-3; weak D call: TRBD2 (5 bases). The receptor comes from a man in his fifties in good health and CMV-seropositive. CDR3 loop: CASSLAVRGDTQYF. The CDR3, as DNA: TGTGCCAGCAGCTTGGCAGTCCGAGGGGATACGCAGTATTTT.